This T cell receptor (beta chain) was recovered during a study of cytomegalovirus exposure and HLA in healthy donors. Study overall: The same platform as the approximately 660 first-cohort repertoires was used for the 95 to 150 validation repertoires, a later analysis reported. Whole-study findings and limits: TCR clusters originating in the first cohort tended to co-occur in the 120 validation repertoires, according to a later analysis. There were some 150 TCR beta chains listed as cytomegalovirus-associated.

Repertoires were generated with immunoSEQ multiplex PCR, while TCRdb's copy carries only in-frame clones and drops some. The repertoire holds over 200,000 clones, with around 87% as singletons. The study drew the donors from its approximately 110-subject validation cohort, separate from the approximately 700-subject first cohort. This CDR3 region has 13 residues. Looked up from germline, CDR1 is SGDLS and CDR2 is YYNGEE. V was clipped by 4 bases and J by 4 bases, with 8 bases between them. As concerns this clone: What it recognizes is unknown.

The sequence was obtained from a woman between 18 and 29 years old in good health and CMV-seropositive. The chain combines TRBV9 with TRBJ2-2; D unresolved. What was sequenced was PBMCs. CDR3 bases: TGTGCCAGCAGCCCCCTGAGCACCGGGGAGCTGTTTTTT. Translating it yields CASSPLSTGELFF.